This T cell receptor beta chain emerged from a study of shared clonotypes between healthy human individuals. Repertoires were generated with immunoSEQ multiplex PCR, while TCRdb's copy carries only in-frame clones and drops some. The sample holds about 2 million clones, 85% to 95% seen once. Naivety among CD8 cells was defined by CD45RO negativity and positive CCR7 selection, thereby excluding terminally differentiated effector memory CD45RA+ cells. The CDR3 length is 16 residues. Per germline, CDR1 KGHSH and CDR2 LQKENI. The trim removed 0 bases at V and 4 bases at J, leaving 5 bases unmatched. The clonotype originates from a man between 18 and 35 years old in good health. The rearrangement joins TRBV18 to TRBJ1-5; the match to TRBD1 covers 8 bases. The sample comprised naive CD8+ T cells sorted from blood. The CDR3 region has the DNA TGTGCCAGCTCACCACCCCCCAGGGGGCTAAATCAGCCCCAGCATTTT. It encodes CASSPPPRGLNQPQHF.